The clone carrying this T cell receptor (beta chain) was observed a single time. This sample is drawn from a study of blood T cell repertoires in COVID-19. V was trimmed by 0 bases and J by 6 bases, leaving 21 bases between them. CDR1 and CDR2 (germline): LNHNV, YYDKDF (reference sequence). CDR3 size: 17 residues. Per the study methods: Amplification of reference gene primers provided the estimated nucleated cell counts. TCRdb's copy holds only in-frame clones and misses some; the assay was immunoSEQ multiplex PCR. V and J calls and clone size are given by that table; D and trimming were obtained from the DNA. The sample yields around 320,000 clones, about 85% seen once.

The sequence was collected from a man younger than 30 with active or convalescent COVID-19. The sequenced material came from peripheral blood. This chain connects TRBV15 to TRBJ2-7, with a weak D call TRBD1 (5 bases). The CDR3 region is CATSRDRTWQGNVEQYF. The CDR3 DNA sequence: TGTGCCACCAGCAGAGATCGGACATGGCAGGGAAATGTCGAGCAGTACTTC.